The clone carrying this T cell receptor beta chain appeared a single time. The data derive from a study of blood T cell repertoires in COVID-19. The CDR3 covers 13 residues. The J segment lost 0 bases and the V segment lost 8 bases, leaving 3 bases of the junction unmatched. Original handling: The assay estimated nucleated cells by amplifying reference gene primers. The data were produced by immunoSEQ multiplex PCR, yet TCRdb's version contains in-frame clones alone and is incomplete. The D gene and trimming were derived from the DNA, and the V and J assignments and clone size from that table. This table has approximately 220,000 clones, about 85% appearing once.

The genes are TRBV12-3 or TRBV12-4 and TRBJ1-1, with 7 bases lining up with TRBD1. Specimen: PBMCs or T cells enriched from blood (not recorded which). The clonotype was recovered from a man between 35 and 55 years old who had recovered from COVID-19. CDR3: CASGGQMNTEAFF. For the CDR3, the DNA is TGTGCCAGCGGGGGACAGATGAACACTGAAGCTTTCTTT.